The 2 T cell receptor beta chains below all came from one sample that was sequenced in a study of T cells after posttransplantation cyclophosphamide. TCRdb's table, derived via immunoSEQ multiplex PCR, lists solely in-frame clones and lacks some. Singletons are absent from the sample, which has under 15,000 clones. Busulfan-fludarabine conditioning, marrow transplant, and cyclophosphamide on days +3 and +4 were administered. The sample in question was PBMCs, obtained after allogeneic stem cell transplant with posttransplant cyclophosphamide. These receptors were taken from a female patient aged 40-50 years who received an allogeneic stem cell transplant from an unrelated donor, was CMV-positive, and had acute GVHD only. Some of these T cells may belong to the graft donor.

This clone has more than one count but fewer than ten. The rearrangement uses TRBV6-5 and TRBJ2-3, with 12 bases that match TRBD2. Germline assignment: CDR1 MNHEY and CDR2 SVGAGI. The CDR3 has 16 amino acids. After removal of 2 bases from V and 5 bases from J, the junction contained 5 bases not matched to a gene. The CDR3 region has the DNA TGTGCCAGCAGTTACCGGACTAGCGGGACGGGAGATACGCAGTATTTT. This sequence encodes CASSYRTSGTGDTQYF.

At least ten counts were recorded for this clone. The chain has TRBV11-1 and TRBJ2-1; D is perhaps TRBD2 (7 bases). Trimming removed 0 bases at V and 7 bases at J, with 16 bases between. CDR1 is SGHAT, CDR2 FQDESV, per germline (reference sequence). The CDR3 spans 16 residues. Written as DNA, the CDR3 is TGTGCCAGCAGCTTAGCGCTGGGGGCCGGGGGGAATGAGCAGTTCTTC. Residues: CASSLALGAGGNEQFF.